This passage covers 30 T cell receptor beta chains from one sample sequenced in a study of cytomegalovirus exposure and HLA in healthy donors. The PCR had 60 Vbeta and 13 Jbeta primers. TCRdb keeps only in-frame clones here, not all; method: immunoSEQ multiplex PCR. The sample yields about 120,000 clones, approximately 80% seen once. What was sequenced was PBMCs. The receptor source for this set is a man aged 30 to 45 in good health and CMV-seropositive.

In regard to this clone: The junction and the germline gene differ at one end; a read error may be behind it. The chain employs TRBV2 and TRBJ2-7; D gene uncertain. Germline CDR1 is SNHLY and CDR2 is FYNNEI. There are 11 residues in the CDR3. This CDR3 is CASSEKYERYF. In DNA form, the CDR3 reads TGTGCCAGCAGTGAAAAATACGAGCGGTACTTC.

The J gene is TRBJ2-3, the V gene TRBV27; D gene uncertain. CDR3 size: 12 residues. The V and J ends lost 5 bases and 0 bases respectively, with 3 bases between them. Germline V gene data show CDR1 as MNHEY and CDR2 as SMNVEV (reference sequence). For the CDR3, the DNA is TGTGCCAGCAGTCGGAGCACAGATACGCAGTATTTT. Amino acid sequence: CASSRSTDTQYF.

As to this clone: The sample has other DNA sequences that encode this CDR3 too. The rearrangement joins TRBV5-1 to TRBJ1-2; 7 bases agree with TRBD1. Germline CDR1 and CDR2: SGHRS and YFSETQ. Trimming removed 4 bases from V and 2 bases from J; junction bases left unmatched: 5. The CDR3 extends over 14 amino acids. The CDR3 loop is CASSPTTGNYGYTF. In nucleotides, the CDR3 is TGCGCCAGCAGCCCGACGACAGGGAACTATGGCTACACCTTC. Using reference TRBV5-1 and TRBJ1-2 for the parts outside the CDR3, the full variable domain is KAGVTQTPRYLIKTRGQQVTLSCSPISGHRSVSWYQQTPGQGLQFLFEYFSETQRNKGNFPGRFSGRQFSNSRSEMNVSTLELGDSALYLCASSPTTGNYGYTFGSGTRLTVV.

The chain uses TRBV19 and TRBJ1-5; no clear D. Trimming cost V 1 base and J 4 bases, with 11 bases left between them. CDR1 and CDR2 from the germline V gene are LNHDA and SQIVND (reference sequence). There are 15 residues in the CDR3. The CDR3 DNA reads TGTGCCAGTAGTATAGTCCTCAGTCAAAATCAGCCCCAGCATTTT. It encodes CASSIVLSQNQPQHF.

The CDR3 DNA reads as TGTGCCATCAGTGAGCGGCGGGAGGGCCATACGCAGTATTTT. This codes for CAISERREGHTQYF. The V call is TRBV10-3, the J call TRBJ2-3; 9 bases are a match to TRBD2. The CDR3 is 14 residues long. CDR1 ENHRY and CDR2 SYGVKD come from the germline V gene. Trimming took 2 bases from V and 7 from J; bases not matched to a gene: 4.

The J gene is TRBJ2-3, the V gene TRBV12-5; TRBD1 might be the D (6 bases). The CDR3 is 14 amino acids. Germline CDR1 is LGHNT and CDR2 is FRNRAP. V gave up 6 bases and J gave up 3 bases, with 13 bases separating them. In DNA form, the CDR3 reads TGTGCTAGTGGGTTACAGGGTTTTACAGATACGCAGTATTTT. Its protein is CASGLQGFTDTQYF.

The V and J genes are TRBV7-7 and TRBJ2-5; 11 bases fit TRBD2. The CDR3 consists of 15 residues. CDR1 and CDR2 (germline): SSHAT, FNYEAQ (reference sequence). V trimming: 5 bases; J trimming: 5 bases; junction bases outside the gene matches: 7. The DNA for the CDR3 is TGTGCCAGCAGCCCCCAGACTAGCGGGGCTGAGACCCAGTACTTC. Its protein is CASSPQTSGAETQYF.

The chain uses TRBV5-8 and TRBJ2-7, with D maybe TRBD1 (6 bases). This CDR3 comprises 15 residues. Trimming left V 2 bases short and J 7 bases short, with 19 bases between. Germline CDR1 and CDR2: SGHTS and YDEGEE. The CDR3 loop is CASSFGAGEAEEQYV. The CDR3 DNA follows: TGTGCCAGCAGCTTTGGGGCAGGGGAAGCGGAGGAGCAGTACGTC.

This clone was observed a few times. The chain carries TRBV7-9 and TRBJ2-1; tentatively, D is TRBD2 (6 bases). The CDR3 loop spans 14 amino acids. V was clipped by 5 bases and J by 7 bases, with 15 bases between them. Germline V CDR1 and CDR2: SEHNR, FQNEAQ (reference sequence). DNA of the CDR3: TGTGCCAGCAGCCAGTGGGGGAGGAGGAATGAGCAGTTCTTC. Its translation is CASSQWGRRNEQFF.

The table lists this clone with a few counts. This chain uses TRBV27 with TRBJ2-7, with 7 nucleotides matching TRBD1. Germline assignment: CDR1 MNHEY and CDR2 SMNVEV (reference sequence). The trim removed 5 bases at V and 3 bases at J, leaving 7 bases unmatched. The CDR3 has 14 residues. In nucleotides, the CDR3 is TGTGCCAGCAGTCCGACAGGGTACGGCTACGAGCAGTACTTC. As protein: CASSPTGYGYEQYF.

The chain combines TRBV28 with TRBJ1-2, with a possible D match to TRBD1 (6 bases). This CDR3 comprises 15 residues. The V and J ends lost 2 bases and 6 bases respectively, with 16 bases between them. Germline V gene sequence: CDR1 MDHEN, CDR2 SYDVKM. The CDR3 reads CASSLPLGGHNGYTF. The CDR3 DNA sequence: TGTGCCAGCAGTTTACCGTTGGGGGGGCACAATGGCTACACCTTC.

The chain joins TRBV6-5 to TRBJ1-2, with D unresolved. Germline-derived CDR1 and CDR2 are MNHEY and SVGAGI. CDR3 length equals 13 residues. Trimming removed 4 bases from V and 3 bases from J, with 9 bases in between. This CDR3 reads CASSFEAYYGYTF. The CDR3 DNA follows: TGTGCCAGCAGTTTTGAGGCCTACTATGGCTACACCTTC.

The chain employs TRBV2 and TRBJ1-1, with TRBD1 as a possible D gene (6 bases). This CDR3 region has 12 residues. CDR1 is SNHLY, CDR2 FYNNEI, per germline. Trimming cost V 6 bases and J 5 bases, with 10 bases left between them. The DNA of the CDR3 is TGTGCCAGCAGCGAGGGGGATACTGAAGCTTTCTTT. Translated, it gives CASSEGDTEAFF.

This clone was counted a few times. The V and J genes are TRBV7-8 and TRBJ1-1; 7 bases fit TRBD1. Germline V lookup: CDR1 SGHVS, CDR2 FQNEAQ. There are 19 residues in the CDR3. Unmatched junction bases numbered 17, after V lost 4 bases and J lost 0 bases. The CDR3 region has the DNA TGTGCCAGCAGCTCCCAATGGACAGGTCAACAAAGCGTGAACACTGAAGCTTTCTTT. This sequence encodes CASSSQWTGQQSVNTEAFF.

CDR3 amino acids: CASSGQGNLHTIYF. The CDR3 coding sequence is TGCGCCAGCAGTGGACAGGGAAATCTCCACACCATATATTTT. The chain employs TRBV5-1 and TRBJ1-3; 8 nucleotides align to TRBD1. CDR1 and CDR2 from the germline V gene are SGHRS and YFSETQ. The CDR3 contains 14 residues. Trimming removed 5 bases from V and 8 bases from J; junction bases left unmatched: 9.

The count of this clone is one. The chain couples TRBV19 to TRBJ1-3; D perhaps matches TRBD1 (6 bases). CDR1 and CDR2 from the germline V gene are LNHDA and SQIVND (reference sequence). The V end lost 3 bases, the J end lost 4 bases, and 19 bases lay between the germline ends. CDR3 length: 17 amino acids. Here the CDR3 DNA reads TGTGCCAGTAGTATGGGGGCCGCCCTCACGTCAGGAAACACCATATATTTT. Residues: CASSMGAALTSGNTIYF.

The CDR3 DNA sequence: TGTGCCAGCAGTTACTCTCGGAGTTATGGCTACACCTTC. Translation: CASSYSRSYGYTF. This chain joins TRBV6-5 and TRBJ1-2; D not certain. Germline assignment: CDR1 MNHEY and CDR2 SVGAGI. CDR3 length equals 13 residues. Trimming left V 0 bases short and J 5 bases short, with 7 bases between.

This chain uses TRBV6-1 with TRBJ2-7, with no clear D. V was clipped by 8 bases and J by 0 bases, with 11 bases between them. Germline V gene sequence: CDR1 MNHNS, CDR2 SASEGT. The length of the CDR3 is 13 residues. DNA of the CDR3: TGTGCCAGCGGGCCGGTTAACTCCTACGAGCAGTACGTC. Its translation is CASGPVNSYEQYV.

This clone was picked up one time. The chain recombines TRBV9 with TRBJ2-2; TRBD2 matches 11 bases. This CDR3 spans 15 amino acids. Germline V gene lookup returns CDR1 SGDLS and CDR2 YYNGEE. Trimming removed 2 bases from V and 7 bases from J; junction bases left unmatched: 4. CDR3 DNA sequence: TGTGCCAGCAGCGTTAGCGGGGGGGCCATCGGGGAGCTGTTTTTT. Encoded protein: CASSVSGGAIGELFF. The variable domain in full, with the rest retrieved from reference TRBV9 and TRBJ2-2, is DSGVTQTPKHLITATGQRVTLRCSPRSGDLSVYWYQQSLDQGLQFLIQYYNGEERAKGNILERFSAQQFPDLHSELNLSSLELGDSALYFCASSVSGGAIGELFFGEGSRLTVL.

The CDR3 sequence is CASSTALGQFATNEKLFF. For the CDR3, the DNA is TGTGCCAGCAGCACAGCCCTGGGACAGTTCGCAACTAATGAAAAACTGTTTTTT. This chain uses TRBV7-8 with TRBJ1-4, with TRBD1 matching 7 bases. V dropped 5 bases and J dropped 0; count of bases not matched to a gene: 12. CDR3 length equals 18 residues. Germline loops: CDR1 SGHVS, CDR2 FQNEAQ. Variable domain in full (rest from reference TRBV7-8 and TRBJ1-4): GAGVSQSPRYKVAKRGQDVALRCDPISGHVSLFWYQQALGQGPEFLTYFQNEAQLDKSGLPSDRFFAERPEGSVSTLKIQRTQQEDSAVYLCASSTALGQFATNEKLFFGSGTQLSVL.

The chain carries TRBV13 and TRBJ2-4; D perhaps matches TRBD1 (6 bases). Germline V gene lookup returns CDR1 PRHDT and CDR2 FYEKMQ (reference sequence). The ends were cut back, 3 bases at V and 7 bases at J, with 13 bases in the middle. The CDR3 loop spans 14 amino acids. The CDR3 DNA reads as TGTGCCAGCAGCTTCAACAGGGTGGGGAACATTCAGTACTTC. As protein: CASSFNRVGNIQYF.

The gene calls are TRBV10-3 and TRBJ1-5; D remains ambiguous. CDR3 length: 14 amino acids. The germline V and J ends were trimmed by 2 bases and 2 bases, with 7 bases remaining between them. Germline V gene data show CDR1 as ENHRY and CDR2 as SYGVKD. The CDR3 spells CAISEARGNQPQHF. The DNA for the CDR3 is TGTGCCATCAGTGAGGCGAGGGGCAATCAGCCCCAGCATTTT.

The V call is TRBV28, the J call TRBJ1-6, with TRBD1 matching over 10 bases. The J segment lost 7 bases and the V segment lost 6 bases, leaving 12 bases of the junction unmatched. The V gene's germline CDR1 is MDHEN and CDR2 SYDVKM. CDR3 length equals 17 residues. The CDR3 spells CASSSLAGTGANSPLHF. CDR3 coding DNA: TGTGCCAGCAGCTCGCTGGCCGGGACAGGGGCGAATTCACCCCTCCACTTT.

The J gene is TRBJ2-7, the V gene TRBV19, with D possibly being TRBD2 (6 bases). Trimming took off 3 bases at V and 2 bases at J, with 20 bases between the two ends. The CDR3 runs 17 residues. Germline lookup yields CDR1 LNHDA and CDR2 SQIVND (reference sequence). For the CDR3, the DNA is TGTGCCAGTAGTATTTTCTTAGCGGTTTGGGGCGCCTACGAGCAGTACGTC. The encoded protein is CASSIFLAVWGAYEQYV.

This chain joins TRBV28 and TRBJ1-2, with 9 bases identical to TRBD1. V was pared by 6 bases and J by 4 bases, with 9 bases of the junction left unmatched. The V gene's germline CDR1 is MDHEN and CDR2 SYDVKM. CDR3 length: 15 residues. The CDR3 sequence is CASSVYRGQFYGYTF. The CDR3, as DNA: TGTGCCAGCAGCGTATACAGGGGGCAATTCTATGGCTACACCTTC.

The V call is TRBV19, the J call TRBJ1-3; D ambiguous. Germline CDR1 is LNHDA and CDR2 is SQIVND (reference sequence). This CDR3 region has 16 residues. V lost 2 bases, J lost 4 bases, and 15 bases lay in between. For the CDR3, the DNA is TGTGCCAGTAGTATATATGCAGGAGGCTCCGGAAACACCATATATTTT. Translation gives CASSIYAGGSGNTIYF.

The CDR3 DNA follows: TGCGCCAGCAGCTTGGTTGCGGGTAGCTACGAGCAGTACTTC. Its translation is CASSLVAGSYEQYF. V is TRBV5-1 and J is TRBJ2-7; tentative D call: TRBD2 (5 bases). The V gene lost 0 bases and the J gene lost 3 bases, with 10 bases spanning the gap. This CDR3 contains 14 residues. Germline V gene lookup returns CDR1 SGHRS and CDR2 YFSETQ. The full variable domain, rest sourced from reference TRBV5-1 and TRBJ2-7, is KAGVTQTPRYLIKTRGQQVTLSCSPISGHRSVSWYQQTPGQGLQFLFEYFSETQRNKGNFPGRFSGRQFSNSRSEMNVSTLELGDSALYLCASSLVAGSYEQYFGPGTRLTVT.

This clone showed up just a few times. The chain joins TRBV5-6 to TRBJ1-2; TRBD1 might be the D (5 bases). The CDR3 extends over 14 amino acids. Germline V gives CDR1 SGHDT, CDR2 YYEEEE. The V end lost 1 base, the J end lost 2 bases, and 9 bases lay between the germline ends. CDR3 nucleotide sequence: TGTGCCAGCAGCTTGATGGGGGGAAACTATGGCTACACCTTC. Translated: CASSLMGGNYGYTF.

V usage is TRBV27 and J usage is TRBJ1-5; D unclear. The CDR3 runs 14 residues. Germline CDR1 reads MNHEY; CDR2 reads SMNVEV (reference sequence). Trimming shortened V by 2 bases and J by 6 bases, and 11 bases separated the two germline ends. Here the CDR3 reads CASSLGGRSQPQHF. The CDR3 coding sequence is TGTGCCAGCAGTTTAGGAGGTAGGAGTCAGCCCCAGCATTTT.

This chain links TRBV30 with TRBJ2-4; TRBD1 is a possible D gene (5 bases). Per the germline V gene, CDR1 is GTSNPN and CDR2 is SVGIG (reference sequence). The CDR3 extends over 15 amino acids. V lost 3 bases and J lost 4, with 16 bases in between. This CDR3 is CAWSAPGHPKNIQYF. The DNA of the CDR3 is TGTGCCTGGAGCGCTCCAGGGCACCCGAAAAACATTCAGTACTTC. The complete variable domain, with remaining parts taken from reference TRBV30 and TRBJ2-4, reads SQTIHQWPATLVQPVGSPLSLECTVEGTSNPNLYWYRQAAGRGLQLLFYSVGIGQISSEVPQNLSASRPQDRQFILSSKKLLLSDSGFYLCAWSAPGHPKNIQYFGAGTRLSVL.